The 2 T cell receptor beta chains below all came from one sample that was sequenced in a study of graft-versus-host responses after intestinal transplantation. Only in-frame clones appear in the TCRdb table, and some are missing; sequencing was by immunoSEQ multiplex PCR. The data hold tens of thousands of clones, with 90% to 95% observed a single time. These receptors' antigens are unknown. The sample consisted of unstimulated CD8+ T cells sorted from spleen or lymph node cells, taken before transplant. The receptors derive from a human donor who was the organ donor for an intestinal transplant.

V and J are TRBV27 and TRBJ2-7, with 11 bases matching TRBD2. V gave up 6 bases and J gave up 3 bases; unmatched junction bases: 7. The V gene's germline CDR1 is MNHEY and CDR2 SMNVEV (reference sequence). This CDR3 region has 15 residues. The CDR3 nucleotides are TGTGCCAGCAGCTTCGGGGGGACTAGCGGCTACGAGCAGTACTTC. The encoded protein is CASSFGGTSGYEQYF.

The rearrangement uses TRBV5-8 and TRBJ1-4, with D perhaps matching TRBD1 (5 bases). Deletions cut 4 bases from V and 5 bases from J, with 15 bases between. The CDR3 runs 15 residues. Germline CDR1 is SGHTS and CDR2 is YDEGEE. The CDR3 protein is CASSPQGGANEKLFF. CDR3 nucleotides: TGTGCCAGCAGCCCTCAGGGTGGGGCAAATGAAAAACTGTTTTTT. The variable domain in full, with the rest retrieved from reference TRBV5-8 and TRBJ1-4, is EAGVTQSPTHLIKTRGQQATLRCSPISGHTSVYWYQQALGLGLQFLLWYDEGEERNRGNFPPRFSGRQFPNYSSELNVNALELEDSALYLCASSPQGGANEKLFFGSGTQLSVL.